This T cell receptor (beta chain) was sequenced for a study of cytomegalovirus exposure and HLA in healthy donors. Regarding the study as a whole: Accurate HLA-A and HLA-B prediction from TCR beta sequences was reported for most subjects.

PCR amplification relied on 60 Vbeta primers (plus 13 Jbeta primers). The method was immunoSEQ multiplex PCR; TCRdb's version includes in-frame clones alone and lacks a portion of them. The profile shows around 270,000 clones, 80% of them singletons. The CDR3 sequence is 13 residues long. V dropped 1 base and J dropped 13; count of bases not matched to a gene: 4. Germline V gene lookup returns CDR1 KGHSH and CDR2 LQKENI. In regard to this clone: Its antigen is not identified.

Sequenced material: PBMCs. The TCR comes from a girl aged 2-10 years in good health and CMV-seronegative. The chain is built from TRBV18 and TRBJ1-6, with 7 positions matching TRBD1. DNA of the CDR3: TGTGCCAGCTCACCACAGGGACAGCGGCCCCTCCACTTT. Translating gives CASSPQGQRPLHF. The variable domain in full, completed from reference TRBV18 and TRBJ1-6, reads NAGVMQNPRHLVRRRGQEARLRCSPMKGHSHVYWYRQLPEEGLKFMVYLQKENIIDESGMPKERFSAEFPKEGPSILRIQQVVRGDSAAYFCASSPQGQRPLHFGNGTRLTVT.